This T cell receptor (beta chain) emerged from a study of blood T cell repertoires in COVID-19. The overall study: The origin of the acute and convalescent COVID-19 samples was the United States, Italy and Spain.

Trimming removed 2 bases at V and 1 base at J, with 8 bases between. Germline V gene data show CDR1 as MNHNS and CDR2 as SASEGT. The CDR3 length is 15 residues. Individuals drawn from approximately 26 US areas were roughly 18 to 95 years old. Cohort allocation depended upon clinical history that participants reported. Original processing methods: Reference gene primers were amplified, and this amplification served to estimate nucleated cell counts. Some clones are missing from TCRdb's copy, which holds only in-frame ones; the method was immunoSEQ multiplex PCR. Clone size and the V and J calls come from that table; the DNA yielded D and trimming. The repertoire holds roughly 230,000 clones, with roughly nine tenths as singletons.

This receptor was obtained from a woman in her 30s with acute COVID-19. The sequenced sample was PBMCs or T cells enriched from blood (not recorded which). The chain combines TRBV6-1 with TRBJ2-2; D might be TRBD2 (5 bases). The CDR3, as DNA: TGTGCCAGCAGTGAATCGGGGTGGAACACCGGGGAGCTGTTTTTT. It translates to CASSESGWNTGELFF.